These T cell receptor beta chains were read from a single sample in a study of T cell responses to AZD1222 COVID-19 vaccine. Assay used: immunoSEQ multiplex PCR; TCRdb lists only in-frame clones, some missing. The sample lists approximately 110,000 clones; 88% were seen once. The specimen was peripheral blood, collected on day 0 of MenACWY control vaccination. The origin of the receptors is an adult in good health. Each CDR3 is given without its conserved first and last residue.

>TRBJ2-4|TRBV3-1/TRBV3-2
ASSQNPATGRPEDIQY
>TRBJ1-1|TRBV7-9
ASSPRRGLRAF
>TRBJ2-1|TRBV27
ASSLSRWSEQF
>TRBJ1-2|TRBV19
ASSPYKDRDYGYT
>TRBJ2-2|TRBV24-1
ATSGVANTGELF
>TRBJ1-2|TRBV6-6
ASWRGGYPLSGYT
>TRBJ2-1|TRBV4-1
ASSPFPGQPYNEQF
>TRBJ2-3|TRBV11-2
ASSLLGVLPDTQY
>TRBJ2-3|TRBV6-5
ASKLLAEVTDTQY
>TRBJ2-2|TRBV5-1
ASTPWGRGATGELF
>TRBJ2-7|TRBV29-1
SVTTGEWSYEQY
>TRBJ1-4|TRBV4-3
ASSQDWADGATNEKLF
>TRBJ1-4|TRBV6-5
ASSRDAPNEKLF
>TRBJ1-6|TRBV28
ASSLAGRAWSPSSYNSPLH
>TRBJ1-2|TRBV28
ASSLPQTARMEGYT
>TRBJ1-5|TRBV5-1
ASSLSWDQPQH
>TRBJ2-3|TRBV7-2
ASSLADTQY
>TRBJ1-4|TRBV9
ASSVEERGGQGAEKLF
>TRBJ2-7|TRBV4-3
ASSSTQLAGVPYEQY
>TRBJ2-2|TRBV5-1
ASSLADTGELF
>TRBJ2-3|TRBV3-1/TRBV3-2
ASSQASAGDTDTQY
>TRBJ2-7|TRBV11-2
ASSLGLAPVYEQY
>TRBJ1-2|TRBV4-1
ASSQDRGSNYGYT
>TRBJ2-7|TRBV9
ASSVALDYEQY
>TRBJ1-2|TRBV4-3
ASSPRRGANYGYT
>TRBJ1-1|TRBV2
ASRFSYNTEAF
>TRBJ1-1|TRBV21-1
ASSARMNTEAF
>TRBJ1-1|TRBV15
ATSRVPVRTGGTEAF
>TRBJ2-7|TRBV7-9
ASSQPLGHLGPSSYEQY
>TRBJ1-6|TRBV9
ASSAEQGATPLH
>TRBJ1-1|TRBV4-1
ASSQAGGMNTEAF
>TRBJ1-1|TRBV7-6
ASSLAGNTEAF